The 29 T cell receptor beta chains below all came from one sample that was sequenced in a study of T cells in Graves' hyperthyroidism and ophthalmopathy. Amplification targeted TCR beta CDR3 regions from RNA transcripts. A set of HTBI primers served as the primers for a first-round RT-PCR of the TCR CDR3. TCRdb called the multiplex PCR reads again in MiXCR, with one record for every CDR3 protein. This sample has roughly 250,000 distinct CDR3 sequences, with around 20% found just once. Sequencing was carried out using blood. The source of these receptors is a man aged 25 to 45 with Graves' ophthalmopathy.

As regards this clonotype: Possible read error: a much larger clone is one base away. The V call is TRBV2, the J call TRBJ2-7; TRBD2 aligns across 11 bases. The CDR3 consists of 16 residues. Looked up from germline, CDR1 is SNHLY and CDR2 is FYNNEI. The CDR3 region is CACRELAGVSSYEQYF. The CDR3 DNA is TGTGCCTGCAGAGAACTAGCGGGAGTATCCAGCTACGAGCAGTACTTC. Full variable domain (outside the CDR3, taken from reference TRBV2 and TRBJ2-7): EPEVTQTPSHQVTQMGQEVILRCVPISNHLYFYWYRQILGQKVEFLVSFYNNEISEKSEIFDDQFSVERPDGSNFTLKIRSTKLEDSAMYFCACRELAGVSSYEQYFGPGTRLTVT.

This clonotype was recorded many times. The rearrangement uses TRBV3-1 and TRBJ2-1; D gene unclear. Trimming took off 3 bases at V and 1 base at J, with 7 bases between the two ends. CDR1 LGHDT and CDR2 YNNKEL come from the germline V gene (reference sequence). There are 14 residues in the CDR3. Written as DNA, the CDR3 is TGTGCCAGCAGCCAGGGCGGTTCCTACAATGAGCAGTTCTTC. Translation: CASSQGGSYNEQFF.

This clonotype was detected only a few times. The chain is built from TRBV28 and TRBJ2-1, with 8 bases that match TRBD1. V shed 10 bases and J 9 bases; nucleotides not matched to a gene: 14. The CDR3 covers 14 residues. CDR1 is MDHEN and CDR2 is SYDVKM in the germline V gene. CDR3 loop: CATQGQGKPGEQFF. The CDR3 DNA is TGTGCCACCCAAGGACAGGGTAAACCGGGTGAGCAGTTCTTC.

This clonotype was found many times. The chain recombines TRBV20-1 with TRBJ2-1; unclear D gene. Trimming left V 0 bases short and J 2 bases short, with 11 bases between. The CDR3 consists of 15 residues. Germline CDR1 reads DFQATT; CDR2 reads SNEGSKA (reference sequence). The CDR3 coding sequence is TGCAGTGCTAGAGATGCGCGGTACACCTACAATGAGCAGTTCTTC. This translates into CSARDARYTYNEQFF.

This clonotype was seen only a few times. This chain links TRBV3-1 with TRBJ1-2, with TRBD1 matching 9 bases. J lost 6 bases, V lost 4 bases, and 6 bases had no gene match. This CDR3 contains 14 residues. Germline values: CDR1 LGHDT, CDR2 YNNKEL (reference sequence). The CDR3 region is CASSLQGASHGYTF. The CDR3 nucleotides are TGTGCCAGCAGCCTACAGGGGGCAAGCCATGGCTACACCTTC.

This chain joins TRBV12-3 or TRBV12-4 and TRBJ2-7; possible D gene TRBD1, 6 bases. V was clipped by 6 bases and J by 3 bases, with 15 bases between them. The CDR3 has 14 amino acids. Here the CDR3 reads CASRPGTRFYEQYF. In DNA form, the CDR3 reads TGTGCCAGCAGGCCCGGGACAAGGTTCTACGAGCAGTACTTC.

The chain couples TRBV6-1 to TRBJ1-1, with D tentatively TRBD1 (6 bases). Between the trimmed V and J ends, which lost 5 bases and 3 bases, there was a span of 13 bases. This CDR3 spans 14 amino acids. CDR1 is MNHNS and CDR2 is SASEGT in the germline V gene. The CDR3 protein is CASSPSPGDTEAFF. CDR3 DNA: TGTGCCAGCAGTCCGAGTCCAGGGGACACTGAAGCTTTCTTT.

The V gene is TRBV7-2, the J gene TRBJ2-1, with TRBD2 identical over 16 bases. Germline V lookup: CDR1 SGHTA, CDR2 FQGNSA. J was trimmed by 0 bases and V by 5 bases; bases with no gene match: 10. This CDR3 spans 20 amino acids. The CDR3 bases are TGTGCCAGCAGCCCTAATCCGGGACTAGCGGGAGGGCCCTCCTACAATGAGCAGTTCTTC. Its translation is CASSPNPGLAGGPSYNEQFF.

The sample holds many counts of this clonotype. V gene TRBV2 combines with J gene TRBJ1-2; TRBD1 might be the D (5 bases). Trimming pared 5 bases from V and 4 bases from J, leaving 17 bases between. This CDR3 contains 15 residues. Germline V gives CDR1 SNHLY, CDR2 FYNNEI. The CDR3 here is CASSSDHDSLYGYTF. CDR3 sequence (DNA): TGTGCCAGCAGTTCTGATCACGACAGCCTCTATGGCTACACCTTC.

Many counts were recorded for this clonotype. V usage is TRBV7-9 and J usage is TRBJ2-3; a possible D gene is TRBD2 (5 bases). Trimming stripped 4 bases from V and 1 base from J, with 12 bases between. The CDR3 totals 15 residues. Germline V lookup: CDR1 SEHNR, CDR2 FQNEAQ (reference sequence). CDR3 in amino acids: CASSSHGVRTDTQYF. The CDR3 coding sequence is TGTGCCAGCAGCTCCCACGGGGTACGCACAGATACGCAGTATTTT.

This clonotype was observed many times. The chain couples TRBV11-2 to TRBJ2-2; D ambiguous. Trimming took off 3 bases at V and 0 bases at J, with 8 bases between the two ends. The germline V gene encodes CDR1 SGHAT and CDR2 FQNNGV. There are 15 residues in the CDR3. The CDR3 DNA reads TGTGCCAGCAGCTTCGAACGGACGAACACCGGGGAGCTGTTTTTT. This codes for CASSFERTNTGELFF.

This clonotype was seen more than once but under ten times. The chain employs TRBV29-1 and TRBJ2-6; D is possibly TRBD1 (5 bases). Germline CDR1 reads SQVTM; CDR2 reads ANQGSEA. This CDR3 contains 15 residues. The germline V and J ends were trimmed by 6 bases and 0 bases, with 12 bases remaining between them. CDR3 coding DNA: TGCAGCGTCGGCGCAGGGTACTCTGGGGCCAACGTCCTGACTTTC. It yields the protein CSVGAGYSGANVLTF.

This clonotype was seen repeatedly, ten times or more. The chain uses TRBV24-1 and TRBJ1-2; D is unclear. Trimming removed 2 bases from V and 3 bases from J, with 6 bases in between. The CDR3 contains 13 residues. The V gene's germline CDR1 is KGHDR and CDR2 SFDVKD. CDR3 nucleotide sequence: TGTGCCACCAGTGATTCGGGAGACTATGGCTACACCTTC. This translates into CATSDSGDYGYTF.

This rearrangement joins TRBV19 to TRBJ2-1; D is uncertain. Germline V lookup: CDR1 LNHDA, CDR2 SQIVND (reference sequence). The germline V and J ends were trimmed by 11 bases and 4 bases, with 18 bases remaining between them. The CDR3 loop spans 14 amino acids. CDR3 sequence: CASSSGLGYNEQFF. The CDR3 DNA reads TGTGCCTCCTCGTCGGGTTTGGGGTACAATGAGCAGTTCTTC.

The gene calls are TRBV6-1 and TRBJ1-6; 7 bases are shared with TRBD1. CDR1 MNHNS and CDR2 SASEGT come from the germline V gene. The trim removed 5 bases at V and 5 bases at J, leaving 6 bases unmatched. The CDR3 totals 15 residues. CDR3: CASSPGQNNNSPLHF. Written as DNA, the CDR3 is TGTGCCAGCAGTCCGGGACAGAATAATAATTCACCCCTCCACTTT.

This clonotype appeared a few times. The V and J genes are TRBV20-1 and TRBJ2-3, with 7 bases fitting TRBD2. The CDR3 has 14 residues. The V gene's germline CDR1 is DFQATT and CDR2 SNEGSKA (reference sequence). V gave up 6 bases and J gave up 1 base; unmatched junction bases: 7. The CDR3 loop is CSAETSRRTDTQYF. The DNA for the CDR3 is TGCAGTGCAGAGACTAGCCGACGCACAGATACGCAGTATTTT.

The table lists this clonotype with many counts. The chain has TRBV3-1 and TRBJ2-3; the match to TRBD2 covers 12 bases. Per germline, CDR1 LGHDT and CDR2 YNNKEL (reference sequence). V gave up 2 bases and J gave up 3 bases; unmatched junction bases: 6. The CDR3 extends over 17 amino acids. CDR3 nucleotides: TGTGCCAGCAGCCAACCCGGACTAGCGGGAAGGACAGATACGCAGTATTTT. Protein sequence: CASSQPGLAGRTDTQYF.

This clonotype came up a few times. CDR3 in amino acids: CASSRDYGYEQYF. The DNA of the CDR3 is TGTGCCAGCTCGCGGGACTACGGCTACGAGCAGTACTTC. The chain joins TRBV18 to TRBJ2-7; TRBD2 matches at 7 bases. CDR1 KGHSH and CDR2 LQKENI come from the germline V gene. V lost 6 bases to trimming and J lost 3 bases; unmatched junction nucleotides: 5. This CDR3 comprises 13 residues.

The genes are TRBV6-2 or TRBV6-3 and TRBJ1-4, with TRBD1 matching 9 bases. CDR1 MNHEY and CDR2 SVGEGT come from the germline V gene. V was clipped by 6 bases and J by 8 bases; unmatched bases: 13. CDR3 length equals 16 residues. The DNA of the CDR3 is TGTGCCAGCAGAACTACCGGGACAGGGTGGGAGGAAAAACTGTTTTTT. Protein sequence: CASRTTGTGWEEKLFF.

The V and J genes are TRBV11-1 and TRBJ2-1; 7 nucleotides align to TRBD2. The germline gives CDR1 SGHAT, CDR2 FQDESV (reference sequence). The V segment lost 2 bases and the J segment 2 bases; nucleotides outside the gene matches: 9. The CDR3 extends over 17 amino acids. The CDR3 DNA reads TGTGCCAGCAGCTTAAACCAACTAGCGAACACCTACAATGAGCAGTTCTTC. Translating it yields CASSLNQLANTYNEQFF.

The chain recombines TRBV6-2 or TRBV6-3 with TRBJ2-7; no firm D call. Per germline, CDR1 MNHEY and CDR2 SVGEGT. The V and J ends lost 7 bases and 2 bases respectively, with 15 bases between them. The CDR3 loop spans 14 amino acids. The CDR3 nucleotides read TGTGCCAGCAATCCACTGGGCGGCCCCTACGAGCAGTACTTC. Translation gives CASNPLGGPYEQYF.

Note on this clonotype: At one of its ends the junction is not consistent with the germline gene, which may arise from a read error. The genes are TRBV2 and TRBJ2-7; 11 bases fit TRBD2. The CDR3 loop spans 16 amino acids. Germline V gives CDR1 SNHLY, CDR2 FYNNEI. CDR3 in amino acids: CDSSPGASGRTYEQYF. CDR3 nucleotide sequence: TGTGACAGCAGCCCTGGGGCTAGCGGGAGGACCTACGAGCAGTACTTC.

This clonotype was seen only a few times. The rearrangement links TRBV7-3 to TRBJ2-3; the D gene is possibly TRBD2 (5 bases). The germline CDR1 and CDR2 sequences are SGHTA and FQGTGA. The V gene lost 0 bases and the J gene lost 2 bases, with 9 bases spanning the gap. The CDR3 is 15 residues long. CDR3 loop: CASSLTEANTDTQYF. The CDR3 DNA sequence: TGTGCCAGCAGCTTAACGGAGGCTAACACAGATACGCAGTATTTT.

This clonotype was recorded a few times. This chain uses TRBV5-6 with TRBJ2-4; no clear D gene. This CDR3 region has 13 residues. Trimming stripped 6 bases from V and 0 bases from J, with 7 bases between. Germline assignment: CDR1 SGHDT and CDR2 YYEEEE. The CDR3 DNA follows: TGTGCCAGCACCCCCTTAGCCAAAAACATTCAGTACTTC. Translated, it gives CASTPLAKNIQYF. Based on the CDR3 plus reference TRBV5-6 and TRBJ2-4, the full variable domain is DAGVTQSPTHLIKTRGQQVTLRCSPKSGHDTVSWYQQALGQGPQFIFQYYEEEERQRGNFPDRFSGHQFPNYSSELNVNALLLGDSALYLCASTPLAKNIQYFGAGTRLSVL.

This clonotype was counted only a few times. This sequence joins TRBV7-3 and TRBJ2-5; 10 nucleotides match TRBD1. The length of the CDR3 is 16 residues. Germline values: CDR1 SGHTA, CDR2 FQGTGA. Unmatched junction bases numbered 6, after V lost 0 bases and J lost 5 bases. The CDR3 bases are TGTGCCAGCAGCTTAACAGGGGACAGGGGCGGCGAGACCCAGTACTTC. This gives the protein CASSLTGDRGGETQYF.

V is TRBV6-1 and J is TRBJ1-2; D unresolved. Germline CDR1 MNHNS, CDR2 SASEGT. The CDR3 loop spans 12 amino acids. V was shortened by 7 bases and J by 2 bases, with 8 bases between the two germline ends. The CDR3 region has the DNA TGTGCCAGCAACAAGGGAAACTATGGCTACACCTTC. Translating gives CASNKGNYGYTF.

CDR3 DNA: TGTGCCAGCTCACCCCCCACCGAGCAGGGGTACGAGCAGTACTTC. Translated, it gives CASSPPTEQGYEQYF. The J gene is TRBJ2-7, the V gene TRBV9; possible D gene TRBD1, 6 bases. The V end lost 7 bases, the J end lost 4 bases, and 21 bases lay between the germline ends. This CDR3 is built from 15 residues. Per the germline V gene, CDR1 is SGDLS and CDR2 is YYNGEE.

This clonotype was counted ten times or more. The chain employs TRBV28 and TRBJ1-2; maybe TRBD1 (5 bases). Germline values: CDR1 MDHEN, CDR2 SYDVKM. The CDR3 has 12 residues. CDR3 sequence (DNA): TGTGCGATAAGGGGCGATAACTATGGCTACACCTTC. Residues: CAIRGDNYGYTF.

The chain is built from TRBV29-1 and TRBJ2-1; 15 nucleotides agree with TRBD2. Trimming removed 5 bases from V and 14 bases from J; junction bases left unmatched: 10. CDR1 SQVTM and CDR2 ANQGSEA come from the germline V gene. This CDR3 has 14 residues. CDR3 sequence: CSVIGLAGGPAEFF. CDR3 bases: TGCAGCGTTATTGGACTAGCGGGAGGGCCTGCGGAGTTCTTC.